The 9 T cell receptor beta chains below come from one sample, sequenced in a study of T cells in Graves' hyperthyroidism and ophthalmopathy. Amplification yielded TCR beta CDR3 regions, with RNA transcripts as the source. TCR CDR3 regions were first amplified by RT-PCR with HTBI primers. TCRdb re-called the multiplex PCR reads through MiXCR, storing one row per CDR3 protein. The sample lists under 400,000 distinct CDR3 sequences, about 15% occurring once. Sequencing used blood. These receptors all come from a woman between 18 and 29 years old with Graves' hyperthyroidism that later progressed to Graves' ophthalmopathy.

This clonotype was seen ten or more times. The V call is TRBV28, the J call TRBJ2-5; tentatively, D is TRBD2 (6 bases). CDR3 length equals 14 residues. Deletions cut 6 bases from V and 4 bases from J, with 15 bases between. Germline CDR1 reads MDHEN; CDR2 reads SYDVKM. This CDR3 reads CASSYEGLGETQYF. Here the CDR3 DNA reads TGTGCCAGCAGCTATGAGGGACTGGGAGAGACCCAGTACTTC.

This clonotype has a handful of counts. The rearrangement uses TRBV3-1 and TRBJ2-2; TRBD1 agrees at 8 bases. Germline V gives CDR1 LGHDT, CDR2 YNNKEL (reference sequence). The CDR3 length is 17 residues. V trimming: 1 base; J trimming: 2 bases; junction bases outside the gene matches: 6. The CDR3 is CASSQAVTGVNTGELFF. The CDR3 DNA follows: TGTGCCAGCAGCCAAGCCGTGACAGGGGTTAACACCGGGGAGCTGTTTTTT.

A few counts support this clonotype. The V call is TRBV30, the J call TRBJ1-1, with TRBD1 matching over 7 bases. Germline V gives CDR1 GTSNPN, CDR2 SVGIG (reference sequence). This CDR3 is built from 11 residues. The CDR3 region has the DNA TGTTCCCTGGAGGGGGCCGCTGAAGCTTTCTTT. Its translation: CSLEGAAEAFF.

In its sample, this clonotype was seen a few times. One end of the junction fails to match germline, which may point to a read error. The CDR3 bases are TGTGCTAGCAGCCCTCGTGCGGCGGGAGGATCCACCGGGGAGCTGTTTTTT. Amino acid sequence: CASSPRAAGGSTGELFF. This chain uses TRBV7-7 with TRBJ2-2; 8 nucleotides line up with TRBD2. CDR1 is SSHAT, CDR2 FNYEAQ, per germline (reference sequence). CDR3 size: 17 residues.

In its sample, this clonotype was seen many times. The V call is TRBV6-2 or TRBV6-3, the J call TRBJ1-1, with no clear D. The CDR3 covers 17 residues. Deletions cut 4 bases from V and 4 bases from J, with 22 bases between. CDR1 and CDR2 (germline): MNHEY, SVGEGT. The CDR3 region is CASSSLPWGAKGTEAFF. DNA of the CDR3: TGTGCCAGCAGTTCCCTCCCCTGGGGAGCGAAAGGCACTGAAGCTTTCTTT.

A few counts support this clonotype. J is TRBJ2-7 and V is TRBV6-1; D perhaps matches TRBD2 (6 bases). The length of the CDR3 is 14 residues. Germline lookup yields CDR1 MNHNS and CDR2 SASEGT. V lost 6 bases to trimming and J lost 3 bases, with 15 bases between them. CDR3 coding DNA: TGTGCCAGCAGCCCCGGGAGTCCCTACTACGAGCAGTACTTC. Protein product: CASSPGSPYYEQYF.

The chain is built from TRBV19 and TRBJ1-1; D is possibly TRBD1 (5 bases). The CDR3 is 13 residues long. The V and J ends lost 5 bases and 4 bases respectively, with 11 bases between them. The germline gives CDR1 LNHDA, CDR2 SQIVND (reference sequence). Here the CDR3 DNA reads TGTGCCAGTAGTCACATTGGGGCCACTGAAGCTTTCTTT. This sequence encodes CASSHIGATEAFF.

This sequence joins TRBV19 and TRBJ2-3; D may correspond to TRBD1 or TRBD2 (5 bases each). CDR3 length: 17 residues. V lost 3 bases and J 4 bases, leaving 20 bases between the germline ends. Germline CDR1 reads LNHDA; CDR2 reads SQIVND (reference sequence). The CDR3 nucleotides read TGTGCCAGTAGTATTTGGGGGACCGACCCCGCCGCAGATACGCAGTATTTT. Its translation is CASSIWGTDPAADTQYF.

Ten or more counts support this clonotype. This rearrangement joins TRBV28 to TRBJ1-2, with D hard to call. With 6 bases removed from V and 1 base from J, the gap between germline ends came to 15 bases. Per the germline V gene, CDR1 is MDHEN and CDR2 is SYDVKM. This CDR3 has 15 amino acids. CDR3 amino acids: CASRSDKAYNYGYTF. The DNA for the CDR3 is TGTGCCAGCAGAAGTGACAAGGCCTATAACTATGGCTACACCTTC.